This T cell receptor beta chain emerged from a study of identifying expanded T cells in peripheral blood. Points on this clone: Its antigen is not known.

Measured with immunoSEQ multiplex PCR; TCRdb has only the in-frame clones, and not every one. The sample yields more than 80,000 clones, approximately 90% seen once. General observations from the study: Differentially abundant clones: around 1.2 between replicates, 16.4 at roughly 2 weeks, roughly 18 at four. Across healthy donors, higher total template counts meant significantly greater approximately 2-week count variance.

During the collection period, no donor immune events like infections were recorded. Germline-derived CDR1 and CDR2 are MNHNS and SASEGT. V gave up 6 bases and J gave up 0 bases; unmatched junction bases: 3. This CDR3 spans 15 amino acids. This TCR came from a person between 18 and 75 years old in good health. Sequences were obtained from blood. The rearrangement joins TRBV6-1 to TRBJ2-1; 9 nucleotides align to TRBD2. The CDR3 protein is CASRHSGSSYNEQFF. Written as DNA, the CDR3 is TGTGCCAGCAGACATAGCGGGAGCTCCTACAATGAGCAGTTCTTC.